These 9 T cell receptor beta chains originate from one sample sequenced in a study of T cell repertoires in cytomegalovirus infection. In TCRdb, the reads were re-called with MiXCR into one record per CDR3 protein. The sample yields about 890,000 distinct CDR3 sequences, approximately 33% seen once. Their antigen targets remain unknown. The input for sequencing was cultured CD8+ T cells from PBMCs, taken from culture after CMV antigen stimulation. The receptors originated from a human donor in good health (CMV status not recorded). Some clones in this sample may be carry-over from other donors' samples.

This clonotype has only a few counts. V is TRBV12-3 or TRBV12-4 and J is TRBJ1-4; no firm D call. V shed 4 bases and J shed 6 bases, with 21 bases lying between them. CDR3 size: 17 residues. DNA for the CDR3: TGTGCCAGCAGTTACACCCCCGGGGAGGTTACGCATGAAAAACTGTTTTTT. Protein sequence: CASSYTPGEVTHEKLFF.

V usage is TRBV4-1 and J usage is TRBJ1-1; D remains ambiguous. V was pared by 0 bases and J by 7 bases, with 9 bases between. Per germline, CDR1 MGHRA and CDR2 YSYEKL. The CDR3 is made up of 13 amino acids. The CDR3, as DNA: TGCGCCAGCAGCCAAGAAAGAAGCAATGAAGCTTTCTTT. Protein: CASSQERSNEAFF.

This clonotype was seen a handful of times. The genes are TRBV7-9 and TRBJ2-3; possibly TRBD1 for D (5 bases). The germline V and J ends were trimmed by 4 bases and 2 bases, with 16 bases remaining between them. The CDR3 length is 16 residues. Germline values: CDR1 SEHNR, CDR2 FQNEAQ (reference sequence). The CDR3 bases are TGTGCCAGCAGCTCCATCCCAGGGCGACTCACAGATACGCAGTATTTT. It codes for CASSSIPGRLTDTQYF.

The CDR3 DNA reads as TGTGCCAGCAGCGCAGGCGGGGGAGGGGCAGATACGCAGTATTTT. It encodes CASSAGGGGADTQYF. V gene TRBV9 combines with J gene TRBJ2-3; 7 bases map to TRBD2. CDR1 SGDLS and CDR2 YYNGEE come from the germline V gene. The CDR3 consists of 15 residues. J lost 4 bases, V lost 3 bases, and 8 bases had no gene match.

The J gene is TRBJ2-7, the V gene TRBV6-1; 7 bases align to TRBD1. V lost 7 bases to trimming and J lost 3 bases; unmatched junction nucleotides: 3. The germline V gene has CDR1 MNHNS and CDR2 SASEGT. There are 12 residues in the CDR3. This CDR3 is CASKGQNYEQYV. The CDR3, as DNA: TGTGCCAGCAAGGGACAGAACTACGAGCAGTACGTC.

V usage is TRBV12-5 and J usage is TRBJ2-1, with unresolved D. The CDR3 runs to 14 residues. The germline V gene encodes CDR1 LGHNT and CDR2 FRNRAP. The V and J ends lost 1 base and 2 bases respectively, with 6 bases between them. CDR3 sequence: CASGLGAAYNEQFF. In DNA, the CDR3 is TGTGCTAGTGGTTTGGGCGCAGCCTACAATGAGCAGTTCTTC.

The chain links TRBV4-1 to TRBJ1-5, with a possible D match to TRBD1 (5 bases). V lost 4 bases, J lost 5 bases, and 12 bases lay in between. CDR1 MGHRA and CDR2 YSYEKL come from the germline V gene. This CDR3 has 14 amino acids. The CDR3: CASSLGTLDQPQHF. In DNA, the CDR3 is TGCGCCAGCAGCCTCGGGACGTTAGATCAGCCCCAGCATTTT.

The genes are TRBV5-5 and TRBJ2-5, with D possibly being TRBD1 (6 bases). The V and J ends lost 0 bases and 0 bases respectively, with 15 bases between them. Germline V lookup: CDR1 SGHKS, CDR2 YYEKEE (reference sequence). The CDR3 consists of 17 residues. The CDR3 DNA sequence: TGTGCCAGCAGCTTGGGGGACACGAAAAAGTACCAAGAGACCCAGTACTTC. As protein: CASSLGDTKKYQETQYF.

The chain links TRBV6-5 to TRBJ2-2; D might be TRBD1 (5 bases). CDR3 length: 14 amino acids. Germline V gives CDR1 MNHEY, CDR2 SVGAGI. Trimming removed 10 bases at V and 1 base at J, with 13 bases between. CDR3 in amino acids: CATRQLMNTGELFF. The CDR3 region has the DNA TGTGCCACCCGACAGCTGATGAACACCGGGGAGCTGTTTTTT.